The clone carrying this TCR beta chain has a handful of counts. This entry is derived from a study of blood T cells in healthy people across ages. Trimming left V 7 bases short and J 4 bases short, with 24 bases between. Germline V gene lookup returns CDR1 KGHDR and CDR2 SFDVKD. The CDR3 contains 17 residues. Primed by a sample-barcoded 5' primer and a J-beta primer mix, a second PCR proceeded for roughly 7 to 12 cycles. Each CDR3 protein is one row after TCRdb ran MiXCR on the 5' RACE reads. The sample lists about 800,000 distinct CDR3 sequences; roughly 25% were seen once. These data were also filed under a second study, of T cells of mothers and their children.

The sequencing input was blood. V is TRBV24-1 and J is TRBJ1-2; tentatively, D is TRBD1 (5 bases). The TCR originated in a boy aged 5-17 years in good health. The CDR3 spells CATSGGGVTGGPYGYTF. In nucleotides, the CDR3 is TGTGCCACCAGCGGTGGGGGGGTGACGGGAGGACCCTATGGCTACACCTTC.